What follows are 30 T cell receptor beta chains derived from one specimen sequenced in a study of Ad26.COV2.S vaccination and SARS-CoV-2 variants. Data came from immunoSEQ multiplex PCR; TCRdb stores just in-frame clones and leaves some out. Here the sample spans roughly 380,000 clones, roughly 85% being singletons. As to treatment: about 20 received Ad26.COV2.S at low or high dose, single or two shots; five or six received placebo; per-sample allocation not given. Day 63 following the first vaccine or placebo injection was when the samples were taken. The sequenced sample was peripheral blood, obtained in a trial of Ad26.COV2.S vaccine versus placebo. The receptors stem from a person aged 18-60 years who received the Ad26.COV2.S COVID-19 vaccine or a placebo.

The chain carries TRBV27 and TRBJ2-3; D unresolved. The CDR3 sequence is 14 residues long. Germline V gives CDR1 MNHEY, CDR2 SMNVEV (reference sequence). Trimming took off 5 bases at V and 2 bases at J, with 11 bases between the two ends. CDR3 coding DNA: TGTGCCAGCAGTCCTACTCGAAACACAGATACGCAGTATTTT. Translated, it gives CASSPTRNTDTQYF.

The sample holds a few counts of this clone. The chain links TRBV7-2 to TRBJ1-5; 11 bases are a match to TRBD1. V lost 0 bases to trimming and J lost 4 bases; unmatched junction nucleotides: 2. Germline CDR1 reads SGHTA; CDR2 reads FQGNSA. CDR3 length: 16 amino acids. In nucleotides, the CDR3 is TGTGCCAGCAGCTTAGCCGGACAGGGGGCGAATCAGCCCCAGCATTTT. The encoded protein is CASSLAGQGANQPQHF.

This rearrangement joins TRBV19 to TRBJ2-1; TRBD2 matches at 7 bases. CDR1 is LNHDA and CDR2 is SQIVND in the germline V gene (reference sequence). The CDR3 is made up of 18 amino acids. The V and J ends lost 0 bases and 0 bases, in that order; junction bases with no gene match: 8. The DNA of the CDR3 is TGTGCCAGTAGTATAGAACTCGGCGGGAGTGGCTCCTACAATGAGCAGTTCTTC. Its translation is CASSIELGGSGSYNEQFF.

The rearrangement joins TRBV9 to TRBJ1-1; the D is unclear. This CDR3 has 13 amino acids. The V end was cut by 2 bases, the J end by 1 base, with 6 bases between. Germline V lookup: CDR1 SGDLS, CDR2 YYNGEE. This CDR3 reads CASSVRRNTEAFF. Written as DNA, the CDR3 is TGTGCCAGCAGCGTCCGGAGGAACACTGAAGCTTTCTTT.

The CDR3 region is CASSLATTYTQYF. CDR3 DNA sequence: TGCGCCAGCAGCTTGGCCACGACTTATACGCAGTATTTT. The chain employs TRBV5-1 and TRBJ2-3, with D unclear. CDR3 length: 13 residues. Germline-derived CDR1 and CDR2 are SGHRS and YFSETQ. V was shortened by 0 bases and J by 7 bases, with 9 bases between the two germline ends.

This chain connects TRBV2 to TRBJ2-1; the D is unclear. The germline CDR1 and CDR2 sequences are SNHLY and FYNNEI. There are 15 residues in the CDR3. V lost 3 bases and J 0 bases, leaving 9 bases between the germline ends. In nucleotides, the CDR3 is TGTGCCAGCAGTGATCCCGTAGTCTCCTACAATGAGCAGTTCTTC. Its translation: CASSDPVVSYNEQFF.

The CDR3 bases are TGTGCCAGCAGCCGGCGTCTAGATACGCAGTATTTT. It specifies CASSRRLDTQYF. V usage is TRBV3-1 (or the pseudogene TRBV3-2) and J usage is TRBJ2-3; no clear D gene. Looked up from germline, CDR1 is LGHDT and CDR2 is YNNKEL (reference sequence). The CDR3 totals 12 residues. V lost 4 bases, J lost 5 bases, and 7 bases lay in between.

The genes are TRBV20-1 and TRBJ2-1; TRBD2 agrees at 10 bases. V trimming: 3 bases; J trimming: 9 bases; junction bases outside the gene matches: 8. This CDR3 is 14 amino acids long. In germline, CDR1 is DFQATT, CDR2 SNEGSKA (reference sequence). The CDR3 reads CSASQREGYSEQFF. CDR3 DNA sequence: TGCAGTGCTAGTCAGCGGGAGGGATATAGTGAGCAGTTCTTC.

This clone was recorded a few times. The V and J genes are TRBV5-4 and TRBJ2-5; 10 bases line up with TRBD2. From germline, CDR1 is SGHNT and CDR2 YYREEE (reference sequence). CDR3 length: 14 residues. V gave up 4 bases and J gave up 5 bases; unmatched junction bases: 5. The DNA of the CDR3 is TGTGCCAGCAGCCCGGGACTAGCGATGGAGACCCAGTACTTC. Translation gives CASSPGLAMETQYF. The complete variable domain, with remaining parts taken from reference TRBV5-4 and TRBJ2-5, reads ETGVTQSPTHLIKTRGQQVTLRCSSQSGHNTVSWYQQALGQGPQFIFQYYREEENGRGNFPPRFSGLQFPNYSSELNVNALELDDSALYLCASSPGLAMETQYFGPGTRLLVL.

The chain links TRBV2 to TRBJ2-7, with D possibly being TRBD1 (5 bases). Trimming cost V 5 bases and J 4 bases, with 15 bases left between them. The CDR3 covers 14 residues. Germline CDR1 reads SNHLY; CDR2 reads FYNNEI. The CDR3 reads CASSFQGKGYEQYF. The CDR3 region has the DNA TGTGCCAGCAGTTTCCAGGGAAAAGGGTACGAGCAGTACTTC.

The chain is built from TRBV10-1 and TRBJ2-3; maybe TRBD2 (7 bases). Germline V lookup: CDR1 WNHNN, CDR2 SYGVQD (reference sequence). This CDR3 comprises 14 residues. The ends were cut back, 8 bases at V and 6 bases at J, with 18 bases in the middle. Written as DNA, the CDR3 is TGCGCCAGCCGAGAGGGGGGGGCAAGGGATACGCAGTATTTT. It specifies CASREGGARDTQYF.

The V and J genes are TRBV6-5 and TRBJ2-3; TRBD2 aligns across 12 bases. Germline V lookup: CDR1 MNHEY, CDR2 SVGAGI. The CDR3 loop spans 15 amino acids. V lost 8 bases, J lost 4 bases, and 7 bases stayed unmatched. This chain's CDR3 is CASGMPSGRADTQYF. The CDR3 DNA is TGTGCCAGCGGGATGCCTAGCGGGAGGGCAGATACGCAGTATTTT.

The rearrangement uses TRBV11-2 and TRBJ1-6, with D uncertain. Per germline, CDR1 SGHAT and CDR2 FQNNGV. Trimming stripped 1 base from V and 8 bases from J, with 12 bases between. The CDR3 contains 15 residues. The CDR3 bases are TGTGCCAGCAGCTTAGTACACAGCTTCGATTCACCCCTCCACTTT. This encodes CASSLVHSFDSPLHF. The full variable domain, in which reference TRBV11-2 and TRBJ1-6 provide the parts outside the CDR3, is EAGVAQSPRYKIIEKRQSVAFWCNPISGHATLYWYQQILGQGPKLLIQFQNNGVVDDSQLPKDRFSAERLKGVDSTLKIQPAKLEDSAVYLCASSLVHSFDSPLHFGNGTRLTVT.

This chain joins TRBV18 and TRBJ2-3; TRBD2 matches at 11 bases. Germline values: CDR1 KGHSH, CDR2 LQKENI. The CDR3 contains 16 residues. After removal of 3 bases from V and 2 bases from J, the junction contained 4 bases not matched to a gene. The CDR3 protein is CASSPKTSGITDTQYF. The CDR3 coding sequence is TGTGCCAGCTCACCCAAGACTAGCGGGATCACAGATACGCAGTATTTT.

J is TRBJ2-7 and V is TRBV7-6, with no clear D. Trimming cost V 5 bases and J 2 bases, with 13 bases left between them. This CDR3 comprises 14 residues. The germline gives CDR1 SGHVS, CDR2 FNYEAQ. CDR3 amino acids: CASSQRTRTYEQYF. The DNA of the CDR3 is TGTGCCAGCAGCCAGAGGACGAGGACCTACGAGCAGTACTTC.

The J gene is TRBJ2-3, the V gene TRBV29-1, with 8 nucleotides matching TRBD1. This CDR3 has 14 residues. V trimming: 6 bases; J trimming: 7 bases; junction bases outside the gene matches: 12. Germline CDR1 is SQVTM and CDR2 is ANQGSEA. DNA of the CDR3: TGCAGCGTAGGACAGGGAGGACGGACAAATACGCAGTATTTT. This gives the protein CSVGQGGRTNTQYF.

This chain joins TRBV9 and TRBJ2-3, with D unresolved. This CDR3 is 14 amino acids long. CDR1 is SGDLS, CDR2 YYNGEE, per germline. V lost 0 bases, J lost 0 bases, and 5 bases lay in between. CDR3 region: CASSVVSSTDTQYF. CDR3 nucleotides: TGTGCCAGCAGCGTAGTTAGCAGCACAGATACGCAGTATTTT.

The genes are TRBV6-1 and TRBJ2-4, with 10 bases identical to TRBD2. This CDR3 contains 19 residues. V shed 2 bases and J 4 bases; nucleotides not matched to a gene: 14. From germline, CDR1 is MNHNS and CDR2 SASEGT. CDR3 nucleotides: TGTGCCAGCAGTGAAAGTGTGTTAGCGGGAGGTCGAGGTAAAAACATTCAGTACTTC. The encoded protein is CASSESVLAGGRGKNIQYF.

This clone was counted a few times. This chain joins TRBV4-1 and TRBJ1-4; D not certain. The V end lost 4 bases, the J end lost 8 bases, and 11 bases lay between the germline ends. CDR3 length: 13 residues. The germline V gene has CDR1 MGHRA and CDR2 YSYEKL. CDR3 in DNA: TGCGCCAGCAGCCCAGCAGATGGGGAAAAACTGTTTTTT. Translated, it gives CASSPADGEKLFF.

CDR3 protein: CASSYQPRTSGGAVDTQYF. CDR3 bases: TGTGCCAGCAGTTACCAGCCCCGGACTAGCGGGGGGGCAGTAGATACGCAGTATTTT. The rearrangement links TRBV6-2 or TRBV6-3 to TRBJ2-3; 15 nucleotides line up with TRBD2. V shed 2 bases and J 5 bases; nucleotides not matched to a gene: 11. CDR3 length equals 19 residues. Germline assignment: CDR1 MNHEY and CDR2 SVGEGT.

The chain joins TRBV20-1 to TRBJ2-7, with D perhaps TRBD2 (5 bases). In germline, CDR1 is DFQATT, CDR2 SNEGSKA (reference sequence). The CDR3 extends over 18 amino acids. Deletions cut 3 bases from V and 3 bases from J, with 27 bases between. The CDR3 sequence is CSASIFNWSLGVGYEQYF. Here the CDR3 DNA reads TGCAGTGCTAGTATTTTTAATTGGTCCCTGGGAGTGGGCTACGAGCAGTACTTC.

The CDR3 loop reads CASSYGPTSYNEQFF. CDR3 sequence (DNA): TGTGCCAGCAGTTACGGACCGACCTCCTACAATGAGCAGTTCTTC. The chain uses TRBV6-6 and TRBJ2-1; no clear D. The germline V gene has CDR1 MNHNY and CDR2 SVGAGI (reference sequence). With 2 bases removed from V and 0 bases from J, the gap between germline ends came to 8 bases. The CDR3 spans 15 residues.

The chain couples TRBV24-1 to TRBJ2-7; D is possibly TRBD1 (5 bases). The V and J ends lost 3 bases and 3 bases respectively, with 11 bases between them. The germline V gene encodes CDR1 KGHDR and CDR2 SFDVKD. The CDR3 spans 14 residues. The CDR3 region has the DNA TGTGCCACCAGTGATCAGGGAAGGAACTACGAGCAGTACTTC. This encodes CATSDQGRNYEQYF.

This sequence joins TRBV4-1 and TRBJ1-4; no clear D gene. CDR3 length equals 14 residues. In germline, CDR1 is MGHRA, CDR2 YSYEKL. Trimming left V 3 bases short and J 8 bases short, with 13 bases between. The chain's CDR3 is CASSHHGRGEKLFF. The CDR3 DNA reads TGCGCCAGCAGCCATCACGGACGTGGGGAAAAACTGTTTTTT.

CDR3 DNA sequence: TGTGCCAGCAGAGAGGCCTCTGGAAACACCATATATTTT. Amino acids: CASREASGNTIYF. This chain joins TRBV6-5 and TRBJ1-3, with D hard to call. There are 13 residues in the CDR3. CDR1 is MNHEY, CDR2 SVGAGI, per germline. Trimming took off 6 bases at V and 0 bases at J, with 6 bases between the two ends.

The V gene is TRBV5-1, the J gene TRBJ2-3, with TRBD2 matching 9 bases. V was pared by 4 bases and J by 2 bases, with 8 bases of the junction left unmatched. The CDR3 is made up of 16 amino acids. In germline, CDR1 is SGHRS, CDR2 YFSETQ. CDR3 residues: CASSGTGLAVTDTQYF. In DNA, the CDR3 is TGCGCCAGCAGCGGAACGGGACTAGCTGTCACAGATACGCAGTATTTT.

About this clone itself: No conserved phenylalanine or tryptophan ends this CDR3, so it is likely a read error. Because the CDR3's place on the DNA is in doubt, the DNA is left out and the CDR3 is given as listed by TCRdb. V and J are TRBV2 and TRBJ1-3; the table calls TRBD1, which could not be checked here. Looked up from germline, CDR1 is SNHLY and CDR2 is FYNNEI. The CDR3 is 11 amino acids long, termini counted. The CDR3 spells CASTRGQFFRL.

The chain carries TRBV16 and TRBJ1-6, with D uncertain. Trimming left V 3 bases short and J 6 bases short, with 9 bases between. The CDR3 consists of 14 residues. The V gene's germline CDR1 is KGHSY and CDR2 FQNENV. Here the CDR3 DNA reads TGTGCCAGCAGCCAGCCCCAGCTTAATTCACCCCTCCACTTT. It codes for CASSQPQLNSPLHF.

The V call is TRBV10-1, the J call TRBJ1-1, with D possibly being TRBD1 (5 bases). V was clipped by 3 bases and J by 3 bases, with 14 bases between them. The CDR3 runs 15 residues. Per the germline V gene, CDR1 is WNHNN and CDR2 is SYGVQD (reference sequence). CDR3 bases: TGCGCCAGCAGTGACCTTCCGGTGGGGGACACTGAAGCTTTCTTT. Amino acids: CASSDLPVGDTEAFF.

J is TRBJ2-3 and V is TRBV6-2 or TRBV6-3; no reliable D call. V gave up 4 bases and J gave up 2 bases, with 7 bases separating them. CDR1 and CDR2 from the germline V gene are MNHEY and SVGEGT. CDR3 size: 13 residues. For the CDR3, the DNA is TGTGCCAGCAGTTCGGCGTTCACAGATACGCAGTATTTT. It yields the protein CASSSAFTDTQYF.